This entry lists 25 T cell receptor beta chains sequenced from one sample in a study of blood T cell repertoires in COVID-19. TCRdb's table, derived via immunoSEQ multiplex PCR, lists solely in-frame clones and lacks some. The sample yields approximately 170,000 clones, 87% seen once. The sequenced sample consisted of peripheral blood. These receptors came from a man aged 18 to 30 with active or convalescent COVID-19.

The J gene is TRBJ2-3, the V gene TRBV5-1, with D hard to call. The germline CDR1 and CDR2 sequences are SGHRS and YFSETQ. This CDR3 has 15 residues. V lost 3 bases to trimming and J lost 3 bases, with 14 bases between them. In DNA, the CDR3 is TGCGCCAGCAGCTCGCAACCGTTACAGACAGATACGCAGTATTTT. Its translation is CASSSQPLQTDTQYF. Full variable domain (rest looked up from reference TRBV5-1 and TRBJ2-3): KAGVTQTPRYLIKTRGQQVTLSCSPISGHRSVSWYQQTPGQGLQFLFEYFSETQRNKGNFPGRFSGRQFSNSRSEMNVSTLELGDSALYLCASSSQPLQTDTQYFGPGTRLTVL.

The chain joins TRBV4-2 to TRBJ1-6, with 8 bases matching TRBD1. The V gene end was trimmed by 0 bases and the J gene end by 0 bases; junction bases not matched to a gene: 4. The length of the CDR3 is 18 residues. Looked up from germline, CDR1 is LGHNA and CDR2 is YNFKEQ. CDR3: CASSQEGTGISYNSPLHF. The CDR3 nucleotides read TGTGCCAGCAGCCAAGAGGGGACAGGCATCTCCTATAATTCACCCCTCCACTTT.

The chain carries TRBV7-8 and TRBJ2-7; D might be TRBD2 (6 bases). CDR3 length equals 14 residues. From germline, CDR1 is SGHVS and CDR2 FQNEAQ. V gave up 1 base and J gave up 2 bases, with 9 bases separating them. CDR3 DNA: TGTGCCAGCAGCTTAGAACTAGCCACCTACGAGCAGTACTTC. Translation: CASSLELATYEQYF.

V is TRBV5-5 and J is TRBJ2-3, with TRBD2 identical over 11 bases. Germline CDR1 and CDR2: SGHKS and YYEKEE (reference sequence). V was clipped by 4 bases and J by 0 bases; unmatched bases: 4. This CDR3 region has 16 residues. CDR3 DNA: TGTGCCAGCAGCACAGGGACTAGCGGAAGCACAGATACGCAGTATTTT. Translating gives CASSTGTSGSTDTQYF.

This clone was counted once. The V gene is TRBV14, the J gene TRBJ1-2; 8 bases agree with TRBD1. Germline-derived CDR1 and CDR2 are SGHDN and FVKESK. CDR3 length equals 15 residues. V was pared by 2 bases and J by 4 bases, with 6 bases of the junction left unmatched. This chain's CDR3 is CASSQTTGALYGYTF. The DNA for the CDR3 is TGTGCCAGCAGCCAAACGACAGGGGCTCTCTATGGCTACACCTTC.

The chain carries TRBV12-5 and TRBJ2-5; possible D gene TRBD2, 5 bases. Trimming removed 2 bases at V and 4 bases at J, with 14 bases between. The germline V gene has CDR1 LGHNT and CDR2 FRNRAP. The CDR3 covers 15 residues. In DNA, the CDR3 is TGTGCTAGTGGTTTGCCCGGGATCGGAGGAGAGACCCAGTACTTC. This gives the protein CASGLPGIGGETQYF.

V is TRBV24-1 and J is TRBJ2-7, with 7 bases aligning to TRBD1. The CDR3 consists of 13 residues. Trimming removed 6 bases from V and 5 bases from J; junction bases left unmatched: 6. Germline CDR1 is KGHDR and CDR2 is SFDVKD. The CDR3 nucleotides are TGTGCCACCAGTAGTACAGGGGCCGACGAGCAGTACTTC. This sequence encodes CATSSTGADEQYF.

This clone was counted a single time. The chain uses TRBV7-9 and TRBJ2-1; 10 bases are a match to TRBD2. The CDR3 extends over 14 amino acids. Losses at the gene ends were 6 bases for V and 7 bases for J; bases not matched to a gene: 6. The germline V gene encodes CDR1 SEHNR and CDR2 FQNEAQ (reference sequence). This CDR3 is CASRSASGRNEQFF. CDR3 sequence (DNA): TGTGCCAGCAGGTCTGCTAGCGGGAGAAATGAGCAGTTCTTC.

V gene TRBV28 combines with J gene TRBJ1-5; D remains ambiguous. The CDR3 is made up of 13 amino acids. Trimming stripped 6 bases from V and 8 bases from J, with 14 bases between. The germline gives CDR1 MDHEN, CDR2 SYDVKM. CDR3 DNA sequence: TGTGCCAGCAGCCTACCCCCCGTGGAGCCCCAGCATTTT. Translating gives CASSLPPVEPQHF.

The rearrangement joins TRBV5-1 to TRBJ2-2, with D tentatively TRBD1 (6 bases). The CDR3 is 13 amino acids. Germline V lookup: CDR1 SGHRS, CDR2 YFSETQ. With 2 bases removed from V and 6 bases from J, the gap between germline ends came to 8 bases. The CDR3 sequence is CASSLQGSGELFF. CDR3 in DNA: TGCGCCAGCAGCTTACAGGGCTCCGGGGAGCTGTTTTTT.

V usage is TRBV6-5 and J usage is TRBJ2-7, with D perhaps TRBD1 (6 bases). The CDR3 extends over 11 amino acids. Germline CDR1 reads MNHEY; CDR2 reads SVGAGI. The CDR3 is CASRRQALGTV. CDR3 sequence (DNA): TGTGCCAGCCGACGACAGGCCCTAGGAACGGTC.

This rearrangement joins TRBV27 to TRBJ1-6; 8 bases are shared with TRBD1. V dropped 5 bases and J dropped 8; count of bases not matched to a gene: 8. The CDR3 has 15 residues. Looked up from germline, CDR1 is MNHEY and CDR2 is SMNVEV (reference sequence). The CDR3 loop reads CASSPTGAPYSPLHF. The CDR3, as DNA: TGTGCCAGCAGTCCGACAGGGGCCCCTTATTCACCCCTCCACTTT.

V usage is TRBV5-1 and J usage is TRBJ1-4; a possible D gene is TRBD1 (5 bases). CDR3 length equals 14 residues. V was cut by 5 bases and J by 4 bases, with 12 bases left in between. Germline loops: CDR1 SGHRS, CDR2 YFSETQ. The CDR3 nucleotides read TGCGCCAGCAGTCCGGGGGGAAGTAATGAAAAACTGTTTTTT. This sequence encodes CASSPGGSNEKLFF.

This chain links TRBV7-7 with TRBJ2-1; 10 nucleotides agree with TRBD2. Germline V lookup: CDR1 SSHAT, CDR2 FNYEAQ (reference sequence). Germline trimming cut 4 bases from V and 7 bases from J; bases unmatched to any gene: 7. The CDR3 length is 15 residues. CDR3 nucleotide sequence: TGTGCCAGCAGCTCTAGCGGGAGTCGGGCAAATGAGCAGTTCTTC. Protein: CASSSSGSRANEQFF.

This chain joins TRBV7-2 and TRBJ2-1; D call uncertain. Germline V gene data show CDR1 as SGHTA and CDR2 as FQGNSA. The CDR3 extends over 13 amino acids. Trimming took 5 bases from V and 0 from J, leaving 5 bases between them. CDR3 bases: TGTGCCAGCAGCCTGAGCTCCTACAATGAGCAGTTCTTC. This translates into CASSLSSYNEQFF.

The chain couples TRBV2 to TRBJ2-7; 7 positions agree with TRBD2. The CDR3 contains 16 residues. The germline gives CDR1 SNHLY, CDR2 FYNNEI. V lost 1 base to trimming and J lost 3 bases; unmatched junction nucleotides: 9. The CDR3 here is CASSEGARAGVYEQYV. CDR3 DNA: TGTGCCAGCAGTGAAGGGGCCAGGGCGGGAGTCTACGAGCAGTACGTC.

The CDR3 region has the DNA TGTGCCAGCAGCCAAGATGTCGGGCAGTGGGACGGGGGTGGCAAGCAGTACTTC. Amino acid sequence: CASSQDVGQWDGGGKQYF. The chain links TRBV4-2 to TRBJ2-7; TRBD2 is a possible D gene (6 bases). Germline V gives CDR1 LGHNA, CDR2 YNFKEQ. V was cut by 0 bases and J by 8 bases, with 26 bases left in between. The CDR3 consists of 18 residues.

This rearrangement joins TRBV7-9 to TRBJ1-6; 8 positions match TRBD1. Germline loops: CDR1 SEHNR, CDR2 FQNEAQ (reference sequence). Losses at the gene ends were 1 base for V and 0 bases for J; bases not matched to a gene: 2. The CDR3 totals 17 residues. CDR3: CASSLGTGGSYNSPLHF. As DNA, the CDR3 is TGTGCCAGCAGCTTAGGTACAGGGGGCTCCTATAATTCACCCCTCCACTTT.

The rearrangement uses TRBV7-2 and TRBJ2-7; 8 nucleotides line up with TRBD1. This CDR3 spans 13 amino acids. CDR1 is SGHTA and CDR2 is FQGNSA in the germline V gene. V shed 3 bases, J shed 6 bases, and the junction held 4 bases outside the gene matches. This CDR3 is CASSFAGGSEQYV. CDR3 bases: TGTGCCAGCAGCTTTGCAGGGGGCTCCGAGCAGTACGTC.

This chain connects TRBV5-1 to TRBJ2-1; possible D gene TRBD1, 6 bases. V lost 4 bases and J 9 bases, leaving 20 bases between the germline ends. Germline V gene data show CDR1 as SGHRS and CDR2 as YFSETQ. This CDR3 region has 15 residues. The CDR3 protein is CASSLLQGQRSEQFF. The DNA of the CDR3 is TGCGCCAGCAGCCTACTTCAGGGGCAAAGGAGTGAGCAGTTCTTC.

The rearrangement joins TRBV7-2 to TRBJ1-1; D gene uncertain. The germline CDR1 and CDR2 sequences are SGHTA and FQGNSA. CDR3 length: 13 amino acids. Trimming cost V 3 bases and J 10 bases, with 15 bases left between them. The CDR3 reads CASSLGPVVGAFF. The CDR3 DNA follows: TGTGCCAGCAGCTTGGGCCCTGTGGTAGGAGCTTTCTTT. The variable domain in full, with the rest retrieved from reference TRBV7-2 and TRBJ1-1, is GAGVSQSPSNKVTEKGKDVELRCDPISGHTALYWYRQSLGQGLEFLIYFQGNSAPDKSGLPSDRFSAERTGGSVSTLTIQRTQQEDSAVYLCASSLGPVVGAFFGQGTRLTVV.

This chain uses TRBV14 with TRBJ1-1; D is undetermined. There are 15 residues in the CDR3. Germline CDR1 SGHDN, CDR2 FVKESK. V lost 0 bases, J lost 1 base, and 9 bases lay in between. The CDR3 is CASSQDPSPNTEAFF. The CDR3 coding sequence is TGTGCCAGCAGCCAAGATCCAAGCCCGAACACTGAAGCTTTCTTT. The whole variable domain, remainder taken from reference TRBV14 and TRBJ1-1, is EAGVTQFPSHSVIEKGQTVTLRCDPISGHDNLYWYRRVMGKEIKFLLHFVKESKQDESGMPNNRFLAERTGGTYSTLKVQPAELEDSGVYFCASSQDPSPNTEAFFGQGTRLTVV.

This sequence joins TRBV5-4 and TRBJ1-6; D is unresolved. There are 16 residues in the CDR3. Trimming shortened V by 0 bases and J by 0 bases, and 7 bases separated the two germline ends. Germline V gene lookup returns CDR1 SGHNT and CDR2 YYREEE (reference sequence). The DNA of the CDR3 is TGTGCCAGCAGCTTGGGGGCGAGCTCCTATAATTCACCCCTCCACTTT. Translating gives CASSLGASSYNSPLHF.

A single count supports this clone. The rearrangement joins TRBV10-2 to TRBJ1-2; TRBD1 is a possible D gene (5 bases). The V and J ends lost 3 bases and 7 bases respectively, with 18 bases between them. CDR1 and CDR2 from the germline V gene are WSHSY and SAAADI. The CDR3 is 15 residues long. CDR3 protein: CASSELGGPTSGYTF. CDR3 nucleotide sequence: TGCGCCAGCAGTGAACTGGGGGGACCCACCTCTGGCTACACCTTC.

The J gene is TRBJ2-1, the V gene TRBV27, with 9 bases aligning to TRBD2. After removal of 8 bases from V and 8 bases from J, the junction contained 13 bases not matched to a gene. This CDR3 contains 15 residues. Germline CDR1 and CDR2: MNHEY and SMNVEV (reference sequence). CDR3 sequence: CASGQRVAGADEQFF. The CDR3 DNA is TGTGCCAGCGGCCAGAGGGTAGCGGGAGCCGATGAGCAGTTCTTC.